The next 17 T cell receptor beta chains were all read from a single sample in a study of T-cell memory formation after mild COVID-19. TCRdb re-called the 5' RACE reads with MiXCR, one entry per CDR3 protein. The sample has some 29,000 distinct CDR3 sequences, around 16% seen once; the top ten hold over 1.1%. The sequenced material came from PBMCs or a T cell subset sorted from them (not recorded which). These receptor sequences come from an adult who had mild COVID-19 (a few samples of this study predate the infection). Cell type and time point are not known.

The rearrangement uses TRBV20-1 and TRBJ1-5; D perhaps matches TRBD1 (6 bases). Deletions cut 6 bases from V and 4 bases from J, with 13 bases between. Looked up from germline, CDR1 is DFQATT and CDR2 is SNEGSKA (reference sequence). The CDR3 sequence is 13 residues long. DNA for the CDR3: TGCAGTGCAATGGGACAAGGAAATCAGCCCCAGCATTTT. Its translation: CSAMGQGNQPQHF.

At least ten counts were recorded for this clonotype. This chain uses TRBV6-5 with TRBJ1-5; D remains unclear. Per the germline V gene, CDR1 is MNHEY and CDR2 is SVGAGI. Trimming took off 6 bases at V and 0 bases at J, with 12 bases between the two ends. This CDR3 is built from 15 residues. The CDR3 bases are TGTGCCAGCAGAAAAGGACCGAATAGCAATCAGCCCCAGCATTTT. It encodes CASRKGPNSNQPQHF.

This clonotype has only a few counts. This sequence joins TRBV7-3 and TRBJ2-1; possibly TRBD2 for D (5 bases). The CDR3 contains 15 residues. Trimming removed 1 base at V and 4 bases at J, with 11 bases between. The germline gives CDR1 SGHTA, CDR2 FQGTGA. The CDR3 region has the DNA TGTGCCAGCAGCTTAAGTCGGGGAAATTACAATGAGCAGTTCTTC. Translated, it gives CASSLSRGNYNEQFF.

This clonotype was found many times. The rearrangement joins TRBV4-1 to TRBJ2-1, with 11 nucleotides matching TRBD2. V was clipped by 7 bases and J by 2 bases; unmatched bases: 16. Germline V gene sequence: CDR1 MGHRA, CDR2 YSYEKL. CDR3 size: 19 residues. CDR3 in amino acids: CASTRGLAGGGGTYNEQFF. The CDR3, as DNA: TGCGCCAGCACCCGGGGGCTAGCGGGAGGCGGGGGCACCTACAATGAGCAGTTCTTC.

This clonotype was seen many times. This sequence joins TRBV7-2 and TRBJ1-6; D unclear. Trimming removed 1 base at V and 4 bases at J, with 11 bases between. Germline V CDR1 and CDR2: SGHTA, FQGNSA. This CDR3 has 16 amino acids. Written as DNA, the CDR3 is TGTGCCAGCAGCTTAGACGTCGGACGGTATAATTCACCCCTCCACTTT. Protein sequence: CASSLDVGRYNSPLHF.

This clonotype has at least ten counts. The rearrangement links TRBV6-5 to TRBJ1-5; D is ambiguous. Germline values: CDR1 MNHEY, CDR2 SVGAGI. This CDR3 is 15 amino acids long. Trimming pared 0 bases from V and 2 bases from J, leaving 8 bases between. CDR3 sequence reads: CASSYSIGGNQPQHF. CDR3 DNA: TGTGCCAGCAGTTACTCTATTGGGGGCAATCAGCCCCAGCATTTT.

This clonotype is medium-sized by share. CDR3 in DNA: TGTGCCAGCAGCTTAGATCTAGCCGCCGGGGAGCTGTTTTTT. Translating it yields CASSLDLAAGELFF. The rearrangement joins TRBV7-8 to TRBJ2-2; D is possibly TRBD2 (5 bases). V lost 1 base, J lost 6 bases, and 9 bases lay in between. The CDR3 has 14 amino acids. Germline values: CDR1 SGHVS, CDR2 FQNEAQ.

The table lists this clonotype with many counts. A read error may produce the germline difference seen at one junction end. The V and J genes are TRBV19 and TRBJ1-2; TRBD1 might be the D (5 bases). CDR1 is LNHDA, CDR2 SQIVND, per germline (reference sequence). The CDR3 contains 13 residues. The CDR3 loop is CASSIDGNGANYF. The CDR3 DNA reads TGTGCCAGTAGTATAGATGGTAATGGGGCCAACTACTTC.

This clonotype was counted ten times or more. The chain recombines TRBV30 with TRBJ1-5, with 9 bases matching TRBD1. V shed 5 bases, J shed 8 bases, and the junction held 10 bases outside the gene matches. Germline CDR1 is GTSNPN and CDR2 is SVGIG (reference sequence). The CDR3 sequence is 14 residues long. CDR3 coding DNA: TGTGCCTGGGACAGGGGGACGTCAGCAGAGCCCCAGCATTTT. Residues: CAWDRGTSAEPQHF.

This clonotype ranks as medium-sized. This sequence joins TRBV7-6 and TRBJ2-3, with 7 bases lining up with TRBD1. Germline CDR1 and CDR2: SGHVS and FNYEAQ. J lost 3 bases, V lost 2 bases, and 5 bases had no gene match. This CDR3 has 15 amino acids. CDR3 protein: CASSLFEGATDTQYF. CDR3 nucleotides: TGTGCCAGCAGCTTATTCGAGGGGGCAACAGATACGCAGTATTTT. Variable domain in full (rest from reference TRBV7-6 and TRBJ2-3): GAGVSQSPRYKVTKRGQDVALRCDPISGHVSLYWYRQALGQGPEFLTYFNYEAQQDKSGLPNDRFSAERPEGSISTLTIQRTEQRDSAMYRCASSLFEGATDTQYFGPGTRLTVL.

This chain links TRBV5-5 with TRBJ2-7; 7 bases fit TRBD2. Germline CDR1 and CDR2: SGHKS and YYEKEE (reference sequence). This CDR3 is 14 amino acids long. After removal of 4 bases from V and 5 bases from J, the junction contained 9 bases not matched to a gene. CDR3: CASSPGGLLNEQYF. CDR3 in DNA: TGTGCCAGCAGCCCGGGGGGTTTGCTGAACGAGCAGTACTTC.

The rearrangement uses TRBV5-6 and TRBJ2-1; weak D call: TRBD1 (5 bases). The CDR3 covers 13 residues. Trimming cost V 1 base and J 7 bases, with 9 bases left between them. CDR1 is SGHDT, CDR2 YYEEEE, per germline. The CDR3 bases are TGTGCCAGCAGCTTGACAGGACGGAATGAGCAGTTCTTC. Its protein is CASSLTGRNEQFF.

This clonotype was seen ten or more times. The J gene is TRBJ1-1, the V gene TRBV30; 8 nucleotides match TRBD1. The V gene end was trimmed by 4 bases and the J gene end by 1 base; junction bases not matched to a gene: 11. The germline V gene encodes CDR1 GTSNPN and CDR2 SVGIG (reference sequence). This CDR3 is built from 16 residues. The CDR3 sequence: CAWKVGNGQGNTEAFF. The CDR3 DNA follows: TGTGCCTGGAAGGTTGGGAACGGACAGGGGAACACTGAAGCTTTCTTT.

In this sample, this clonotype turned up a few times. The chain joins TRBV30 to TRBJ1-2, with 8 bases fitting TRBD1. Trimming cost V 6 bases and J 8 bases; bases outside gene matches: 11. CDR1 is GTSNPN, CDR2 SVGIG, per germline (reference sequence). CDR3 size: 13 residues. The CDR3 nucleotides are TGTGCCTGCCGGGCAGGGGGCGCGGGGGGCTACACCTTC. Translation: CACRAGGAGGYTF.

The chain links TRBV7-9 to TRBJ1-5; D not resolved. The CDR3 extends over 13 amino acids. V was trimmed by 1 base and J by 6 bases, leaving 7 bases between them. Looked up from germline, CDR1 is SEHNR and CDR2 is FQNEAQ (reference sequence). Written as DNA, the CDR3 is TGTGCCAGCAGCTTAGTCGCCGGTCAGCCCCAGCATTTT. The encoded protein is CASSLVAGQPQHF.

With regard to this clonotype: This may arise from a read error, as a much more abundant clone is one base away. The rearrangement uses TRBV5-1 and TRBJ1-2; 7 nucleotides line up with TRBD1. The CDR3 totals 15 residues. Germline CDR1 reads SGHRS; CDR2 reads YFSETQ. The V and J ends lost 3 bases and 2 bases, in that order; junction bases with no gene match: 7. The CDR3 reads CASSSSGTVNYGYTF. The CDR3 DNA reads TGCGCCAGCAGCTCATCCGGGACAGTGAACTATGGCTACACCTTC.

This clonotype was seen at least ten times. The rearrangement uses TRBV6-5 and TRBJ2-1; TRBD2 is a possible D gene (7 bases). Germline CDR1 reads MNHEY; CDR2 reads SVGAGI. Trimming stripped 2 bases from V and 0 bases from J, with 11 bases between. The CDR3 length is 16 residues. This chain's CDR3 is CASSYGGGASYNEQFF. The CDR3 DNA sequence: TGTGCCAGCAGTTACGGTGGGGGGGCCTCCTACAATGAGCAGTTCTTC.